The entry that follows covers one T cell receptor (beta chain) sequence. What it binds is unknown. The PCR contained 60 Vbeta and 13 Jbeta primers. Some clones are missing from TCRdb's copy, which holds only in-frame ones; the method was immunoSEQ multiplex PCR. The sample has 130,000 or so clones; the top ten hold around 2.2%. The germline gives CDR1 LNHNV, CDR2 YYDKDF (reference sequence). The CDR3 sequence is 16 residues long. V trimming: 3 bases; J trimming: 3 bases; junction bases outside the gene matches: 8. The sample comes from a study of cytomegalovirus exposure and HLA in healthy donors. Findings and caveats of the study: Follow-up analysis later connected one missense variant in DCLRE1C with trimming of TCR beta V- and J-genes.

What was sequenced was PBMCs. This rearrangement joins TRBV15 to TRBJ2-1, with 7 bases lining up with TRBD1. The source is a woman aged 18-29 years in good health and CMV-seronegative. CDR3 amino acids: CATSRGTGAIYNEQFF. In nucleotides, the CDR3 is TGTGCCACCAGCAGGGGTACAGGGGCCATCTACAATGAGCAGTTCTTC.